Reported below is one T cell receptor beta chain. The sample is drawn from a study of blood T cell repertoires in COVID-19. TCRdb's table, derived via immunoSEQ multiplex PCR, lists solely in-frame clones and lacks some. This table holds approximately 190,000 clones, roughly 87% found once. Sequenced sample: peripheral blood. This sequence was found in a man between 60 and 70 years old with active or convalescent COVID-19.

The CDR3 reads CASSEAVINSPLHF. CDR3 nucleotide sequence: TGTGCCAGCAGTGAGGCAGTTATAAATTCACCCCTCCACTTT. The chain recombines TRBV25-1 with TRBJ1-6; D remains unclear. The length of the CDR3 is 14 residues. The germline V and J ends were trimmed by 3 bases and 7 bases, with 10 bases remaining between them. The V gene's germline CDR1 is MGHDK and CDR2 SYGVNS.